A single sample gave rise to the 25 T cell receptor beta chains below, sequenced in a study of blood T cell repertoires in COVID-19. Sequencing was performed with immunoSEQ multiplex PCR; in TCRdb, only in-frame clones are kept and a portion is missing. The sample has 56,000 or so clones, about 91% seen once. The sample consisted of peripheral blood. These receptors all come from a woman in her fifties or sixties with COVID-19, enrolled during active disease.

V gene TRBV10-1 combines with J gene TRBJ2-7, with D tentatively TRBD2 (6 bases). The V and J ends lost 5 bases and 7 bases respectively, with 21 bases between them. The CDR3 loop spans 15 amino acids. CDR1 and CDR2 (germline): WNHNN, SYGVQD (reference sequence). The DNA for the CDR3 is TGCGCCAGCAGTCCTCACGGGACTGAAGATAAGGAGCAGTACTTC. The encoded protein is CASSPHGTEDKEQYF.

V and J are TRBV7-9 and TRBJ1-1; 8 bases align to TRBD1. V shed 11 bases, J shed 5 bases, and the junction held 7 bases outside the gene matches. This CDR3 is 12 amino acids long. The germline V gene encodes CDR1 SEHNR and CDR2 FQNEAQ (reference sequence). DNA for the CDR3: TGTGCCTGGCAGGGGGCTGCTACTGAAGCTTTCTTT. This gives the protein CAWQGAATEAFF.

The genes are TRBV9 and TRBJ1-3, with D unresolved. The CDR3 totals 15 residues. V lost 4 bases and J 0 bases, leaving 11 bases between the germline ends. CDR1 and CDR2 (germline): SGDLS, YYNGEE. The CDR3 bases are TGTGCCAGCAGCCGGAGCTTTAGCTCTGGAAACACCATATATTTT. This gives the protein CASSRSFSSGNTIYF.

The chain combines TRBV9 with TRBJ2-2; 11 bases are shared with TRBD1. This CDR3 has 15 residues. The V gene end was trimmed by 1 base and the J gene end by 13 bases; junction bases not matched to a gene: 9. Germline V gene data show CDR1 as SGDLS and CDR2 as YYNGEE. DNA for the CDR3: TGTGCCAGCAGCGTACGTGGACAGGGGGCGGAAAGGCTGTTTTTT. It yields the protein CASSVRGQGAERLFF.

This sequence joins TRBV12-3 or TRBV12-4 and TRBJ2-1; D is possibly TRBD2 (6 bases). The CDR3 consists of 13 residues. Trimming pared 8 bases from V and 6 bases from J, leaving 14 bases between. As DNA, the CDR3 is TGTGCCAGCTGCTCCGGACTACTCAATGAGCAGTTCTTC. Amino acids: CASCSGLLNEQFF.

The gene calls are TRBV9 and TRBJ2-2; D gene uncertain. The germline V gene has CDR1 SGDLS and CDR2 YYNGEE. V lost 7 bases and J 2 bases, leaving 12 bases between the germline ends. The CDR3 sequence is 14 residues long. CDR3 protein: CASSGLINTGELFF. DNA of the CDR3: TGTGCCAGCTCTGGGCTTATTAACACCGGGGAGCTGTTTTTT.

This sequence joins TRBV11-2 and TRBJ1-3, with D possibly TRBD1 on 6 matching bases. Trimming cost V 5 bases and J 0 bases, with 14 bases left between them. The CDR3 is made up of 16 amino acids. Germline-derived CDR1 and CDR2 are SGHAT and FQNNGV. This CDR3 reads CASSIVTGISGNTIYF. CDR3 in DNA: TGTGCCAGCAGCATAGTGACAGGCATCTCTGGAAACACCATATATTTT.

The V gene is TRBV10-3, the J gene TRBJ2-1, with 14 nucleotides matching TRBD2. Germline V lookup: CDR1 ENHRY, CDR2 SYGVKD. CDR3 length: 16 residues. V was pared by 4 bases and J by 8 bases, with 7 bases of the junction left unmatched. CDR3 DNA sequence: TGTGCCATCAGTGGTGGGACTAGCGGGAGAATCGATGAGCAGTTCTTC. Translated: CAISGGTSGRIDEQFF.

The chain joins TRBV6-5 to TRBJ2-7; D unresolved. This CDR3 is 15 amino acids long. Trimming left V 5 bases short and J 3 bases short, with 17 bases between. Germline assignment: CDR1 MNHEY and CDR2 SVGAGI. The CDR3 loop is CASSNTPGPYYEQYF. The CDR3 nucleotides are TGTGCCAGCAGTAATACTCCAGGCCCTTACTACGAGCAGTACTTC.

The chain couples TRBV6-2 or TRBV6-3 to TRBJ1-2; TRBD1 is a possible D gene (6 bases). This CDR3 is 14 amino acids long. Germline CDR1 MNHEY, CDR2 SVGEGT. V lost 2 bases and J 7 bases, leaving 14 bases between the germline ends. CDR3 in amino acids: CASSYPQGTSGYTF. In nucleotides, the CDR3 is TGTGCCAGCAGTTACCCCCAGGGGACGTCTGGCTACACCTTC.

In this sample, this clone turned up a few times. The chain employs TRBV11-3 and TRBJ2-1, with D possibly being TRBD2 (5 bases). The germline V gene encodes CDR1 SGHNT and CDR2 YENEEA. Trimming shortened V by 2 bases and J by 0 bases, and 8 bases separated the two germline ends. The CDR3 has 15 residues. The CDR3 DNA sequence: TGTGCCAGCAGCTTACTAGGGAGCTCCTACAATGAGCAGTTCTTC. Residues: CASSLLGSSYNEQFF.

DNA of the CDR3: TGTGCCAGCAGTCCGACATTACCGCCCGGCTACACCTTC. Translation gives CASSPTLPPGYTF. This rearrangement joins TRBV28 to TRBJ1-2; D is unresolved. Germline V lookup: CDR1 MDHEN, CDR2 SYDVKM. V was cut by 5 bases and J by 8 bases, with 15 bases left in between. CDR3 length: 13 residues.

The V gene is TRBV5-3, the J gene TRBJ2-3, with TRBD2 matching over 7 bases. TRBV5-3 is an ORF for which the function is uncertain. The ends lost 4 bases at V and 0 bases at J; junction bases unmatched: 11. CDR3 length: 17 amino acids. CDR3 region: CARSPNRPGGSTDTQYF. DNA for the CDR3: TGTGCCAGAAGCCCCAACCGACCCGGGGGGAGCACAGATACGCAGTATTTT.

V usage is TRBV2 and J usage is TRBJ2-7, with D perhaps TRBD1 (6 bases). The CDR3 runs 13 residues. Germline CDR1 SNHLY, CDR2 FYNNEI. The CDR3: CSSEGIRGYEQYF. The CDR3 region has the DNA TGTTCCTCCGAGGGAATTAGGGGGTACGAGCAGTACTTC.

The chain is built from TRBV11-2 and TRBJ1-2; the D gene is possibly TRBD1 (6 bases). The CDR3 has 14 residues. V was shortened by 7 bases and J by 2 bases, with 14 bases between the two germline ends. From germline, CDR1 is SGHAT and CDR2 FQNNGV. The CDR3: CASKLTGPNYGYTF. The CDR3, as DNA: TGTGCCAGCAAGTTGACAGGCCCAAACTATGGCTACACCTTC. The whole variable domain, filled in from reference TRBV11-2 and TRBJ1-2, reads EAGVAQSPRYKIIEKRQSVAFWCNPISGHATLYWYQQILGQGPKLLIQFQNNGVVDDSQLPKDRFSAERLKGVDSTLKIQPAKLEDSAVYLCASKLTGPNYGYTFGSGTRLTVV.

The rearrangement uses TRBV2 and TRBJ1-1, with no clear D. Trimming shortened V by 6 bases and J by 2 bases, and 4 bases separated the two germline ends. This CDR3 has 11 residues. Germline V gene lookup returns CDR1 SNHLY and CDR2 FYNNEI. In DNA form, the CDR3 reads TGTGCCAGCAGGACTAACACTGAAGCTTTCTTT. Its translation: CASRTNTEAFF.

This chain joins TRBV6-7 and TRBJ1-3; D gene unclear. TRBV6-7 is an ORF; its function is uncertain. The ends were cut back, 0 bases at V and 5 bases at J, with 11 bases in the middle. The CDR3 is 15 amino acids. The CDR3 DNA is TGTGCCAGCAGTTACTCGAGTATCGTAAGAAACACCATATATTTT. It translates to CASSYSSIVRNTIYF.

This chain links TRBV5-8 with TRBJ2-3; 10 nucleotides match TRBD2. CDR3 length: 16 residues. Trimming cost V 1 base and J 3 bases; bases outside gene matches: 5. Germline CDR1 SGHTS, CDR2 YDEGEE. CDR3 bases: TGTGCCAGCAGCTTGTGGGGGACTAGCGAGACAGATACGCAGTATTTT. Encoded protein: CASSLWGTSETDTQYF.

The chain is built from TRBV28 and TRBJ2-2, with D perhaps TRBD1 (5 bases). Trimming removed 8 bases from V and 1 base from J, with 11 bases in between. CDR1 is MDHEN, CDR2 SYDVKM, per germline. The CDR3 totals 14 residues. CDR3 sequence: CASLDQGNTGELFF. CDR3 bases: TGTGCCAGCCTCGACCAGGGGAACACCGGGGAGCTGTTTTTT.

The rearrangement joins TRBV28 to TRBJ1-1; 7 nucleotides line up with TRBD1. This CDR3 region has 16 residues. In germline, CDR1 is MDHEN, CDR2 SYDVKM. The J segment lost 0 bases and the V segment lost 7 bases, leaving 11 bases of the junction unmatched. The CDR3: CASTYRGPSMNTEAFF. The CDR3 DNA is TGTGCCAGCACCTACAGGGGTCCCAGCATGAACACTGAAGCTTTCTTT. Full variable domain (outside the CDR3, taken from reference TRBV28 and TRBJ1-1): DVKVTQSSRYLVKRTGEKVFLECVQDMDHENMFWYRQDPGLGLRLIYFSYDVKMKEKGDIPEGYSVSREKKERFSLILESASTNQTSMYLCASTYRGPSMNTEAFFGQGTRLTVV.

In this sample, this clone turned up once. V gene TRBV7-6 combines with J gene TRBJ2-2; 7 bases match TRBD2. Germline lookup yields CDR1 SGHVS and CDR2 FNYEAQ. Trimming took 5 bases from V and 5 from J; bases not matched to a gene: 8. The CDR3 consists of 15 residues. CDR3: CASSTGASGTGELFF. The CDR3 nucleotides read TGTGCCAGCAGCACCGGAGCTAGCGGTACCGGGGAGCTGTTTTTT.

For the CDR3, the DNA is TGTGCCAGCAGTATGACAGCCGGAGCCTTCTACGAGCAGTACTTC. Translation gives CASSMTAGAFYEQYF. The chain uses TRBV27 and TRBJ2-7; a possible D gene is TRBD1 (5 bases). This CDR3 region has 15 residues. Germline V lookup: CDR1 MNHEY, CDR2 SMNVEV (reference sequence). V was cut by 5 bases and J by 3 bases, with 17 bases left in between.

The chain links TRBV4-1 to TRBJ1-3, with D perhaps TRBD1 (6 bases). This CDR3 has 17 residues. Germline values: CDR1 MGHRA, CDR2 YSYEKL. V was shortened by 1 base and J by 3 bases, with 16 bases between the two germline ends. The CDR3 bases are TGCGCCAGCAGCCAAGTTCCTCGACAGGAGATTGGAAACACCATATATTTT. Translated, it gives CASSQVPRQEIGNTIYF.

This clone was detected only once. This chain connects TRBV29-1 to TRBJ2-3; 14 positions agree with TRBD2. The trim removed 7 bases at V and 3 bases at J, leaving 6 bases unmatched. This CDR3 contains 15 residues. Per the germline V gene, CDR1 is SQVTM and CDR2 is ANQGSEA. In nucleotides, the CDR3 is TGCAGCGCGACTAGCGGGAGGGGCGGGACAGATACGCAGTATTTT. Amino acid sequence: CSATSGRGGTDTQYF.

The genes are TRBV5-8 and TRBJ1-2; 7 positions agree with TRBD1. This CDR3 region has 13 residues. Germline V gene data show CDR1 as SGHTS and CDR2 as YDEGEE. V lost 4 bases and J lost 4; bases outside the gene matches: 4. CDR3 loop: CASSAGQSYGYTF. The CDR3 region has the DNA TGTGCCAGCAGCGCGGGACAGTCCTATGGCTACACCTTC.